This TCR beta chain comes out of a study of blood T cell repertoires in COVID-19. Study details: PBMCs, B-cell-depleted T cells, or T cells provided the cDNA or gDNA that made up the material.

Membership in each cohort depended on participant-reported clinical history. Trimming removed 0 bases from V and 2 bases from J, with 8 bases in between. Germline V gene data show CDR1 as MNHNS and CDR2 as SASEGT. The CDR3 consists of 14 residues. Measured with immunoSEQ multiplex PCR; TCRdb has only the in-frame clones, and not every one. The sample holds approximately 200,000 clones; roughly nine tenths are singletons and the top ten take roughly 3.7%. The chain combines TRBV6-1 with TRBJ2-7, with D possibly TRBD1 on 5 matching bases. This TCR came from a woman between 18 and 29 years old in a cohort exposed to, infected with or recovered from COVID-19 (not recorded which). The sequencing sample was made of PBMCs or T cells enriched from blood (not recorded which). The CDR3 DNA follows: TGTGCCAGCAGTGAAGCCCGACAGACCTACGAGCAGTACTTC. Translated: CASSEARQTYEQYF.